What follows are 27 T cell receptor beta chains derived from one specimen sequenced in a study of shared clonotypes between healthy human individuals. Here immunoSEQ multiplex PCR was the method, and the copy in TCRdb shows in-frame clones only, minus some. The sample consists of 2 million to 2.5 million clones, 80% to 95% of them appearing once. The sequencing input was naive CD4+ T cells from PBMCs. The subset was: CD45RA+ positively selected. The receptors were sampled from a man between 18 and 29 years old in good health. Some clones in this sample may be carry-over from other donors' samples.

The CDR3 reads CASSPLSASGNTIYF. The CDR3 nucleotides are TGCGCCAGCAGCCCACTCTCGGCCTCTGGAAACACCATATATTTT. The chain has TRBV4-3 and TRBJ1-3; D uncertain. This CDR3 region has 15 residues. CDR1 is LGHNA, CDR2 YSLEER, per germline. V lost 4 bases to trimming and J lost 0 bases, with 10 bases between them.

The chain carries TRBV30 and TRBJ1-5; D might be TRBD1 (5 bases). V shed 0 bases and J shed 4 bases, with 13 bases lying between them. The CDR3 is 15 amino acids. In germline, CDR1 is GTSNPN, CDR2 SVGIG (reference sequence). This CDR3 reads CAWSVGTGDNQPQHF. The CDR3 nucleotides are TGTGCCTGGAGTGTAGGAACAGGAGATAATCAGCCCCAGCATTTT.

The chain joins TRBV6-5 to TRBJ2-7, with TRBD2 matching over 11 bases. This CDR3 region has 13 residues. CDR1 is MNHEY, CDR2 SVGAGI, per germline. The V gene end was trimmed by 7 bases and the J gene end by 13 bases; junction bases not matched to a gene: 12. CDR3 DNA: TGTGCCAGCAAAAACAGTGCCGGGACTAGCGGATACTTC. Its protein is CASKNSAGTSGYF.

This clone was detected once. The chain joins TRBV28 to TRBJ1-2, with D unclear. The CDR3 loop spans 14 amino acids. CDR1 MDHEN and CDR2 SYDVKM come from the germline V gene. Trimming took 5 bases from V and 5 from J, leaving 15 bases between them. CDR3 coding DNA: TGTGCCAGCAGTCCGAGCGAAGGAGGGTATGGCTACACCTTC. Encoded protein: CASSPSEGGYGYTF.

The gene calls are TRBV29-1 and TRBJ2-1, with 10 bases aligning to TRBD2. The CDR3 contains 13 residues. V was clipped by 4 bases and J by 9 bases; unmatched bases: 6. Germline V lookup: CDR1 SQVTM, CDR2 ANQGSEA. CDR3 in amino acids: CSVASGRAVEQFF. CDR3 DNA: TGCAGCGTTGCGAGCGGGAGGGCCGTTGAGCAGTTCTTC.

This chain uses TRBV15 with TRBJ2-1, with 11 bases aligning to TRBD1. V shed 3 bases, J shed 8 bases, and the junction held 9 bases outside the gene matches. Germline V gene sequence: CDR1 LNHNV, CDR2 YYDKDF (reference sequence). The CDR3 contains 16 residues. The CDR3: CATSRPGTGGIYEQFF. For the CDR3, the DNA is TGTGCCACCAGCAGGCCCGGGACAGGGGGTATCTATGAGCAGTTCTTC. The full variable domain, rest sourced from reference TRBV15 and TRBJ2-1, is DAMVIQNPRYQVTQFGKPVTLSCSQTLNHNVMYWYQQKSSQAPKLLFHYYDKDFNNEADTPDNFQSRRPNTSFCFLDIRSPGLGDTAMYLCATSRPGTGGIYEQFFGPGTRLTVL.

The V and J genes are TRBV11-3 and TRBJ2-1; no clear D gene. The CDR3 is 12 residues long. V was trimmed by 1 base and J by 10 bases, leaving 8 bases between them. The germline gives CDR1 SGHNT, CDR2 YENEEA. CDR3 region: CASSLVGGEQFF. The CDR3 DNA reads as TGTGCCAGCAGCTTAGTGGGCGGCGAGCAGTTCTTC.

CDR3 loop: CASRVGTTNSPLHF. CDR3 DNA sequence: TGCGCCAGCAGGGTTGGGACAACGAATTCACCCCTCCACTTT. V and J are TRBV5-1 and TRBJ1-6; perhaps TRBD1 as D (6 bases). Germline-derived CDR1 and CDR2 are SGHRS and YFSETQ. The V end was cut by 5 bases, the J end by 7 bases, with 13 bases between. The CDR3 contains 14 residues.

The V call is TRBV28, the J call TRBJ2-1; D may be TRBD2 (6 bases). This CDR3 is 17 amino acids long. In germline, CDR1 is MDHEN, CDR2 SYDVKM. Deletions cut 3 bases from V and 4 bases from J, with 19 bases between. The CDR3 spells CASSFPLGGKVYNEQFF. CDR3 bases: TGTGCCAGCAGTTTCCCCCTTGGCGGGAAAGTTTACAATGAGCAGTTCTTC.

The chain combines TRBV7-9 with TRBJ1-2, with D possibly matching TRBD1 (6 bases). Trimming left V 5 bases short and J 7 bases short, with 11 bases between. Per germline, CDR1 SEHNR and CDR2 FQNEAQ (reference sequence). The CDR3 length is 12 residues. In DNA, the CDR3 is TGTGCCAGCAGCAACAGGGACGGTGGCTACACCTTC. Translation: CASSNRDGGYTF.

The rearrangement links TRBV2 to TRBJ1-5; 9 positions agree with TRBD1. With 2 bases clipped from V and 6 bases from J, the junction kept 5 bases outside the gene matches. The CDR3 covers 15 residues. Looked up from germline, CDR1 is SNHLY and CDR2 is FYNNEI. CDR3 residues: CASSELQGAGQPQHF. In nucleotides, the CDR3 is TGTGCCAGCAGTGAACTACAGGGGGCAGGTCAGCCCCAGCATTTT.

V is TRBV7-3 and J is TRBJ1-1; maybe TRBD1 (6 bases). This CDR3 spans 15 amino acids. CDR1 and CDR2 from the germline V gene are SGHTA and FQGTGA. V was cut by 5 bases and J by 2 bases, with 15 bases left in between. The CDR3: CASSAGHQTNTEAFF. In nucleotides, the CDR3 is TGTGCCAGCAGCGCGGGACATCAGACAAACACTGAAGCTTTCTTT.

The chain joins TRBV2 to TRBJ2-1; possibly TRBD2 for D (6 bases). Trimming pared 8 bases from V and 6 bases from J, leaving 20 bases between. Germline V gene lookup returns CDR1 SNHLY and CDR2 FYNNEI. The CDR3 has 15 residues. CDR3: CASRFLDGGVNEQFF. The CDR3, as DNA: TGTGCCAGCCGCTTCCTAGACGGGGGAGTCAATGAGCAGTTCTTC.

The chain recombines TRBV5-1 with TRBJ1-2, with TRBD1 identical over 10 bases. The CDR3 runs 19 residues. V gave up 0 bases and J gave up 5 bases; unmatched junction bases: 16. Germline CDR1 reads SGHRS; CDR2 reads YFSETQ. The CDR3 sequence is CASSLDPHNSDRGLYGYTF. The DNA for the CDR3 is TGCGCCAGCAGCTTGGACCCCCATAACAGCGACAGGGGGCTTTATGGCTACACCTTC.

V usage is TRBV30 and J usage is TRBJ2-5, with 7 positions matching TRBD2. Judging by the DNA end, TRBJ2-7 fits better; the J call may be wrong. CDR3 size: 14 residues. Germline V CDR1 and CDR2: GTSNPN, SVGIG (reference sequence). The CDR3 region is CAWRTSGVSYEQYF. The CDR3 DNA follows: TGTGCCTGGAGGACGAGCGGGGTCTCCTACGAGCAGTACTTC.

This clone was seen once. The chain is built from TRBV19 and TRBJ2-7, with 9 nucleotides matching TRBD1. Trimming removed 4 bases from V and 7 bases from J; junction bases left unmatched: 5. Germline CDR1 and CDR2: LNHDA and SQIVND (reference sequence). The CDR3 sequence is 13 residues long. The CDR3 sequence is CASSTLGTGEQYF. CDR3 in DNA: TGTGCCAGTAGTACCCTAGGGACAGGGGAGCAGTACTTC.

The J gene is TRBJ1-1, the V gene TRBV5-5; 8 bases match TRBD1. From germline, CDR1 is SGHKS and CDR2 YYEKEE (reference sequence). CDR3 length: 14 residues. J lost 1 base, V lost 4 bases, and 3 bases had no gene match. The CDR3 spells CASSITGGNTEAFF. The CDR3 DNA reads TGTGCCAGCAGCATAACAGGGGGGAACACTGAAGCTTTCTTT.

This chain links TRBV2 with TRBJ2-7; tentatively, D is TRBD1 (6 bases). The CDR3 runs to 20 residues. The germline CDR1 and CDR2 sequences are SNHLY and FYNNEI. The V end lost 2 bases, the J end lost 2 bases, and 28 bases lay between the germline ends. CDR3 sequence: CASSESPKILWKGEPYEQYF. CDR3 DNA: TGTGCCAGCAGTGAATCGCCGAAGATACTGTGGAAGGGGGAGCCCTACGAGCAGTACTTC. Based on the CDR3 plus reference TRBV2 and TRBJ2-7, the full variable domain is EPEVTQTPSHQVTQMGQEVILRCVPISNHLYFYWYRQILGQKVEFLVSFYNNEISEKSEIFDDQFSVERPDGSNFTLKIRSTKLEDSAMYFCASSESPKILWKGEPYEQYFGPGTRLTVT.

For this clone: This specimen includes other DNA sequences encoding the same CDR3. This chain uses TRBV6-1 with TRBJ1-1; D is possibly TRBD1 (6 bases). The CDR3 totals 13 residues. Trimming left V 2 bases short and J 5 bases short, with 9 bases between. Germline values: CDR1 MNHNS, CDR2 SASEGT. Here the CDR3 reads CASSEQGNTEAFF. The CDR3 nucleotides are TGTGCCAGCAGTGAACAGGGGAATACTGAAGCTTTCTTT.

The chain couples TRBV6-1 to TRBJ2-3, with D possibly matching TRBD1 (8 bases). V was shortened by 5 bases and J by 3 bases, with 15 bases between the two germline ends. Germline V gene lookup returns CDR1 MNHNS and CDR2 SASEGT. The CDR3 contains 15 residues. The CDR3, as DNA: TGTGCCAGCAGTTTAACAGGGGGGGCGACAGATACGCAGTATTTT. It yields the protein CASSLTGGATDTQYF.

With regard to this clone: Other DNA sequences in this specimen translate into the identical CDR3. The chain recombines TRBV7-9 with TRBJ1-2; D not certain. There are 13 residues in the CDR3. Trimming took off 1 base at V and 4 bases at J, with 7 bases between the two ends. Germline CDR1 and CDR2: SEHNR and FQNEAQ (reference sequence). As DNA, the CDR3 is TGTGCCAGCAGCTTAGGCCAGTTCTATGGCTACACCTTC. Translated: CASSLGQFYGYTF.

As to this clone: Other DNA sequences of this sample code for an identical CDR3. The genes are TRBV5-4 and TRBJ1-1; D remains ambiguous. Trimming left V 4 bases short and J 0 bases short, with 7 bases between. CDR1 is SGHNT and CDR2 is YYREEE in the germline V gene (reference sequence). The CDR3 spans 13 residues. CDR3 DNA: TGTGCCAGCAGCGGCGGACTGAACACTGAAGCTTTCTTT. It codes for CASSGGLNTEAFF. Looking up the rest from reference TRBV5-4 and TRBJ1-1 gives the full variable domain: ETGVTQSPTHLIKTRGQQVTLRCSSQSGHNTVSWYQQALGQGPQFIFQYYREEENGRGNFPPRFSGLQFPNYSSELNVNALELDDSALYLCASSGGLNTEAFFGQGTRLTVV.

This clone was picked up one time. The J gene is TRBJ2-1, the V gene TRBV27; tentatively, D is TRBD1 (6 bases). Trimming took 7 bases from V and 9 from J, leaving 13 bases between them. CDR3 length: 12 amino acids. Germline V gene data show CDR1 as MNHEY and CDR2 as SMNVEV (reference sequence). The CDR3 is CASTLGGSEQFF. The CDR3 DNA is TGTGCCAGCACCTTAGGGGGATCTGAGCAGTTCTTC.

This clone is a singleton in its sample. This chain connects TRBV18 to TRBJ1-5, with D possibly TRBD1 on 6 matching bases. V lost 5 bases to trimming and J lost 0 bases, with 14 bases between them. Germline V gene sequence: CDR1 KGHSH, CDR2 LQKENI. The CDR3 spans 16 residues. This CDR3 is CASSTGSTVSNQPQHF. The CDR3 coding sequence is TGTGCCAGCTCAACAGGGTCCACCGTTAGCAATCAGCCCCAGCATTTT.

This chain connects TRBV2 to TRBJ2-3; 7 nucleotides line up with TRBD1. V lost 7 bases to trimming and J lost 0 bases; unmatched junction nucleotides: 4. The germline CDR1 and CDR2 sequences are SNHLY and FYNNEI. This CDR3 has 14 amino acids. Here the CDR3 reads CASKGTASTDTQYF. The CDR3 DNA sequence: TGTGCCAGCAAAGGGACAGCTAGCACAGATACGCAGTATTTT.

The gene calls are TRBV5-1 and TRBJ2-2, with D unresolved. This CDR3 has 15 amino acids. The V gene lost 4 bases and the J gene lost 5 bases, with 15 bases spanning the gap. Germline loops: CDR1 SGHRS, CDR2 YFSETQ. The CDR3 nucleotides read TGCGCCAGCAGCCCGGATGGGGTTCGGACCGGGGAGCTGTTTTTT. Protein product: CASSPDGVRTGELFF.

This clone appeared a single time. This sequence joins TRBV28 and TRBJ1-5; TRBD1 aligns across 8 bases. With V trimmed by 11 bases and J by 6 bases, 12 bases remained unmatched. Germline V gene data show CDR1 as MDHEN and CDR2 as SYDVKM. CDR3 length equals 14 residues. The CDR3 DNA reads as TGTGCCTCTACGACAGGGGATGGTTCTCAGCCCCAGCATTTT. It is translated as CASTTGDGSQPQHF.